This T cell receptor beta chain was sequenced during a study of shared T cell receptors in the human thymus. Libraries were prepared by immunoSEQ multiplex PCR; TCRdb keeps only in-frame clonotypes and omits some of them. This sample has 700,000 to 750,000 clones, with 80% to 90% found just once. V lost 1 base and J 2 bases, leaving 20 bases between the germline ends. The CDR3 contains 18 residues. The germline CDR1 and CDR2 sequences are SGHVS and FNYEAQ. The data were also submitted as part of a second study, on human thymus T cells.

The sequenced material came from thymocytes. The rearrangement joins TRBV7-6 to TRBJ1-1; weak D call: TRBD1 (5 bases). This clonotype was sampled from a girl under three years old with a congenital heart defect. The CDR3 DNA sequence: TGTGCCAGCAGCTTAGGAGGGCTAGCGGGGGAAAGTAACACTGAAGCTTTCTTT. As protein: CASSLGGLAGESNTEAFF.